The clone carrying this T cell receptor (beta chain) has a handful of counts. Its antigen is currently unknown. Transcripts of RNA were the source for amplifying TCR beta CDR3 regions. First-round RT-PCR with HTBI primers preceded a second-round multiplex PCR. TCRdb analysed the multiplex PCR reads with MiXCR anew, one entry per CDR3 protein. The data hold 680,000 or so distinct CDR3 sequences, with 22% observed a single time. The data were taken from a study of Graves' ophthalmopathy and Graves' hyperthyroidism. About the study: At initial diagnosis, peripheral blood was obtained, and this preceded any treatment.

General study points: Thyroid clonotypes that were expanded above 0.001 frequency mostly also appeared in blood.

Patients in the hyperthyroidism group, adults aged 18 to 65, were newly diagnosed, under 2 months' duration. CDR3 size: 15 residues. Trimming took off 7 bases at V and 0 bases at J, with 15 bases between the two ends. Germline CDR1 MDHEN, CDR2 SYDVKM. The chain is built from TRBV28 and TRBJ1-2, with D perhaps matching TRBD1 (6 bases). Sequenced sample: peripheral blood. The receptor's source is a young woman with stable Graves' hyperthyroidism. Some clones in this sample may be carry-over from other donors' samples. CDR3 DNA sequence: TGTGCCAGCACCTCATGGGGACACCCTAACTATGGCTACACCTTC. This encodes CASTSWGHPNYGYTF.